Presented here are 27 T cell receptor beta chains from one specimen sequenced in a study of blood T cells in healthy people across ages. A second roughly 6 to 11 cycle PCR used barcoded and J-beta primers. Each CDR3 protein is one row after TCRdb ran MiXCR on the 5' RACE reads. Counted here are under 2 million distinct CDR3 sequences, roughly a third occurring once; the ten biggest clones make up about 11%. The specimen sequenced was blood. All receptors derive from a woman under 40 in good health.

This clonotype was counted between two and nine times. The chain carries TRBV20-1 and TRBJ2-1; D perhaps matches TRBD2 (7 bases). V was clipped by 8 bases and J by 0 bases, with 14 bases between them. Looked up from germline, CDR1 is DFQATT and CDR2 is SNEGSKA (reference sequence). There are 14 residues in the CDR3. Here the CDR3 reads CSWWGGVSYNEQFF. CDR3 bases: TGCAGTTGGTGGGGGGGCGTCTCCTACAATGAGCAGTTCTTC.

The chain uses TRBV25-1 and TRBJ2-1; no clear D. Trimming left V 4 bases short and J 2 bases short, with 21 bases between. Germline lookup yields CDR1 MGHDK and CDR2 SYGVNS. The CDR3 loop spans 18 amino acids. For the CDR3, the DNA is TGTGCCAGCAGTGGGATCGACAAGGGCAGGCTTACCTACAATGAGCAGTTCTTC. It encodes CASSGIDKGRLTYNEQFF.

In this sample, this clonotype turned up a few times. This chain connects TRBV7-2 to TRBJ2-7; 15 bases are a match to TRBD2. The CDR3 extends over 20 amino acids. Per germline, CDR1 SGHTA and CDR2 FQGNSA. V shed 5 bases, J shed 7 bases, and the junction held 21 bases outside the gene matches. In nucleotides, the CDR3 is TGTGCCAGCAGCCGGATATCCGGGACTAGCGGGGGGCTAGGCGGTGTGGAGCAGTACTTC. Protein: CASSRISGTSGGLGGVEQYF.

This clonotype has just a few counts. V is TRBV20-1 and J is TRBJ2-1, with 11 bases aligning to TRBD2. The CDR3 runs 16 residues. With V trimmed by 5 bases and J by 7 bases, 13 bases remained unmatched. Germline CDR1 is DFQATT and CDR2 is SNEGSKA (reference sequence). The CDR3, as DNA: TGCAGTGCTGGGGACACAGGACTAGCGGGCTTGAATGAGCAGTTCTTC. It translates to CSAGDTGLAGLNEQFF.

V is TRBV16 and J is TRBJ2-7; D gene uncertain. The CDR3 sequence is 14 residues long. The germline V gene has CDR1 KGHSY and CDR2 FQNENV. The V end lost 6 bases, the J end lost 0 bases, and 12 bases lay between the germline ends. CDR3 bases: TGTGCCAGCAGTGCGGCACAGTACTCCTACGAGCAGTACTTC. This codes for CASSAAQYSYEQYF.

This clonotype was observed a handful of times. Given a far larger clone just one base away, this is likely a sequencing read error. The chain links TRBV29-1 to TRBJ2-5; TRBD2 is a possible D gene (6 bases). The CDR3 is 10 residues long. CDR1 and CDR2 from the germline V gene are SQVTM and ANQGSEA. CDR3 protein: CSVGGETRYF. The CDR3 DNA is TGCAGCGTTGGGGGGGAGACCCGGTACTTC. Looking up the rest from reference TRBV29-1 and TRBJ2-5 gives the full variable domain: SAVISQKPSRDICQRGTSLTIQCQVDSQVTMMFWYRQQPGQSLTLIATANQGSEATYESGFVIDKFPISRPNLTFSTLTVSNMSPEDSSIYLCSVGGETRYFGPGTRLLVL.

CDR3 nucleotide sequence: TGCAGTGCTAGAGTACCGACAGGGAACTATGGCTACACCTTC. It translates to CSARVPTGNYGYTF. The genes are TRBV20-1 and TRBJ1-2; TRBD1 matches at 7 bases. The V gene end was trimmed by 1 base and the J gene end by 2 bases; junction bases not matched to a gene: 4. The CDR3 has 14 amino acids. From germline, CDR1 is DFQATT and CDR2 SNEGSKA (reference sequence).

This chain joins TRBV9 and TRBJ2-3, with D perhaps given as TRBD1 or TRBD2 (5 bases each). The V and J ends lost 3 bases and 6 bases respectively, with 23 bases between them. This CDR3 is 17 amino acids long. Germline CDR1 is SGDLS and CDR2 is YYNGEE. CDR3 DNA sequence: TGTGCCAGCAGCGGAAGTTTTGGTACCCCGGGGCGGGATACGCAGTATTTT. Amino acid sequence: CASSGSFGTPGRDTQYF.

The J gene is TRBJ2-3, the V gene TRBV5-1; D may correspond to TRBD1 or TRBD2 (6 bases each). Germline lookup yields CDR1 SGHRS and CDR2 YFSETQ. The CDR3 loop spans 16 amino acids. The germline V and J ends were trimmed by 4 bases and 4 bases, with 19 bases remaining between them. CDR3 in DNA: TGCGCCAGCAGCGGGGGGCGTTCACTAGCCGCAGATACGCAGTATTTT. Translated: CASSGGRSLAADTQYF.

This clonotype has a count of ten or more. The J gene is TRBJ2-7, the V gene TRBV9, with D perhaps matching TRBD2 (5 bases). Germline loops: CDR1 SGDLS, CDR2 YYNGEE. The CDR3 runs to 13 residues. V lost 7 bases and J lost 2, with 13 bases in between. The CDR3 spells CASGRGSPYEQYF. CDR3 coding DNA: TGTGCCAGCGGCAGAGGGAGTCCCTACGAGCAGTACTTC.

Concerning this clonotype: Without the conserved terminal phenylalanine or tryptophan, this CDR3 likely stems from a read error. The gene calls are TRBV29-1 and TRBJ2-5; the D is unclear. This CDR3 is built from 12 residues. Germline CDR1 SQVTM, CDR2 ANQGSEA. The CDR3 sequence: CSAWGSQETQYS. In DNA, the CDR3 is TGCAGTGCTTGGGGATCCCAAGAGACCCAGTACTCC.

This clonotype was found a few times. The J gene is TRBJ2-5, the V gene TRBV11-2, with a possible D match to TRBD2 (7 bases). Gene TRBJ2-7 matches the end of the DNA better, so the J call may be wrong. From germline, CDR1 is SGHAT and CDR2 FQNNGV. The CDR3 covers 16 residues. The CDR3 DNA follows: TGTGCCAGCAGCTTTGAGGGGGGGACATTTGGTGACGAGCAGTACTTC. It translates to CASSFEGGTFGDEQYF.

The genes are TRBV9 and TRBJ1-4, with 9 bases lining up with TRBD1. V lost 4 bases to trimming and J lost 6 bases; unmatched junction nucleotides: 4. Germline CDR1 SGDLS, CDR2 YYNGEE. There are 14 residues in the CDR3. For the CDR3, the DNA is TGTGCCAGCAGCTCTAGACAGGGGGATGAAAAACTGTTTTTT. Translation gives CASSSRQGDEKLFF. Filled out from reference TRBV9 and TRBJ1-4, the complete variable domain reads DSGVTQTPKHLITATGQRVTLRCSPRSGDLSVYWYQQSLDQGLQFLIQYYNGEERAKGNILERFSAQQFPDLHSELNLSSLELGDSALYFCASSSRQGDEKLFFGSGTQLSVL.

This clonotype is a singleton in its sample. The genes are TRBV20-1 and TRBJ1-1; no definite D call. The CDR3 consists of 14 residues. The V end was cut by 0 bases, the J end by 5 bases, with 13 bases between. Germline loops: CDR1 DFQATT, CDR2 SNEGSKA (reference sequence). CDR3 nucleotides: TGCAGTGCTAGAGAGGTGAGGGTAGGTACTGAAGCTTTCTTT. Translating gives CSAREVRVGTEAFF.

The rearrangement links TRBV3-1 to TRBJ2-1; D possibly uses TRBD1 or TRBD2 (5 bases each). This CDR3 contains 16 residues. Germline V gene lookup returns CDR1 LGHDT and CDR2 YNNKEL (reference sequence). V lost 0 bases, J lost 7 bases, and 16 bases lay in between. The CDR3 nucleotides read TGTGCCAGCAGCCAAGAGAGGGACCGAAGGGAGAATGAGCAGTTCTTC. Amino acid sequence: CASSQERDRRENEQFF.

This chain connects TRBV3-1 to TRBJ2-5; weak D call: TRBD2 (6 bases). The DNA end lines up better with TRBJ2-7; the J call may be wrong. Germline V lookup: CDR1 LGHDT, CDR2 YNNKEL (reference sequence). CDR3 length: 16 residues. Written as DNA, the CDR3 is TGTGCCAGCAGCCAAACCTCTTCGGGGGTTCGGAACGAGCAGTACTTC. This translates into CASSQTSSGVRNEQYF.

This clonotype was observed a few times. The chain uses TRBV7-2 and TRBJ2-1, with 10 bases fitting TRBD2. The ends lost 9 bases at V and 6 bases at J; junction bases unmatched: 5. CDR3 length: 13 residues. Germline-derived CDR1 and CDR2 are SGHTA and FQGNSA. CDR3 DNA: TGTGCCAGGGGCCTAGCGGGAGCCAATGAGCAGTTCTTC. Translation: CARGLAGANEQFF. The full variable domain, its missing parts supplied by reference TRBV7-2 and TRBJ2-1, is GAGVSQSPSNKVTEKGKDVELRCDPISGHTALYWYRQSLGQGLEFLIYFQGNSAPDKSGLPSDRFSAERTGGSVSTLTIQRTQQEDSAVYLCARGLAGANEQFFGPGTRLTVL.

V usage is TRBV28 and J usage is TRBJ2-7; 8 bases align to TRBD1. Per germline, CDR1 MDHEN and CDR2 SYDVKM. The CDR3 runs to 16 residues. V lost 10 bases, J lost 3 bases, and 17 bases stayed unmatched. CDR3 residues: CATLPPPGQEVYEQYF. CDR3 nucleotide sequence: TGTGCCACACTACCGCCACCGGGACAGGAGGTCTACGAGCAGTACTTC.

The V gene is TRBV6-1, the J gene TRBJ2-7; 7 positions match TRBD2. Germline lookup yields CDR1 MNHNS and CDR2 SASEGT. Trimming took 2 bases from V and 0 from J; bases not matched to a gene: 7. The CDR3 is 16 amino acids. DNA of the CDR3: TGTGCCAGCAGTGAATGGTGGCGGGGGAGCTCCTACGAGCAGTACTTC. Translated: CASSEWWRGSSYEQYF.

This chain connects TRBV5-1 to TRBJ2-1, with D possibly being TRBD1 (6 bases). Trimming cost V 0 bases and J 7 bases, with 17 bases left between them. The length of the CDR3 is 16 residues. Germline assignment: CDR1 SGHRS and CDR2 YFSETQ. In DNA, the CDR3 is TGCGCCAGCAGCTTGGTAGCGTCAGGGGCAAATAATGAGCAGTTCTTC. Translated: CASSLVASGANNEQFF.

About this clonotype: Compared with germline, one end of the junction differs, possibly owing to a read error. This chain's CDR3 is CSAKRQGDREKLFF. CDR3 in DNA: TGCAGTGCTAAGAGGCAGGGTGATCGGGAAAAGCTGTTTTTT. The rearrangement uses TRBV20-1 and TRBJ1-4, with D perhaps TRBD1 (5 bases). The CDR3 has 14 amino acids. Germline V lookup: CDR1 DFQATT, CDR2 SNEGSKA (reference sequence).

The chain uses TRBV5-6 and TRBJ2-3, with TRBD1 identical over 7 bases. This CDR3 comprises 15 residues. The germline V gene has CDR1 SGHDT and CDR2 YYEEEE. V shed 0 bases and J 3 bases; nucleotides not matched to a gene: 4. The chain's CDR3 is CASSLAQGITDTQYF. In nucleotides, the CDR3 is TGTGCCAGCAGCTTGGCACAGGGGATAACAGATACGCAGTATTTT.

This clonotype has only a few counts. The J gene is TRBJ2-5, the V gene TRBV4-2; no firm D call. This CDR3 region has 15 residues. Between the trimmed V and J ends, which lost 1 base and 0 bases, there was a span of 9 bases. CDR1 and CDR2 from the germline V gene are LGHNA and YNFKEQ. CDR3 bases: TGTGCCAGCAGCCAAGTATTGGGGAACCAAGAGACCCAGTACTTC. This codes for CASSQVLGNQETQYF.

The V gene is TRBV27, the J gene TRBJ2-1, with 12 positions matching TRBD2. The CDR3 runs to 18 residues. J gave up 4 bases and V 2 bases, and 9 bases lay outside the gene matches. The germline CDR1 and CDR2 sequences are MNHEY and SMNVEV (reference sequence). CDR3 DNA sequence: TGTGCCAGCAGTTTAAGTCCTCCTCTAGCGGGGGGGTACAATGAGCAGTTCTTC. It encodes CASSLSPPLAGGYNEQFF.

J is TRBJ2-5 and V is TRBV7-3; D is unresolved. This CDR3 contains 13 residues. V dropped 5 bases and J dropped 5 bases, with 12 bases sitting between them. CDR1 is SGHTA and CDR2 is FQGTGA in the germline V gene. CDR3 DNA: TGTGCCAGCAGCCGCGGATCCTGGGAGACCCAGTACTTC. This gives the protein CASSRGSWETQYF.

This clonotype was observed at least ten times. V usage is TRBV20-1 and J usage is TRBJ1-4; no firm D call. V lost 6 bases to trimming and J lost 12 bases, with 20 bases between them. Looked up from germline, CDR1 is DFQATT and CDR2 is SNEGSKA (reference sequence). The CDR3 has 13 amino acids. The CDR3 DNA sequence: TGCAGTGCCAGGCGGGAAGCCTATGGGGAACTGTTTTTT. It is translated as CSARREAYGELFF.

The chain employs TRBV4-1 and TRBJ1-5; D is unclear. From germline, CDR1 is MGHRA and CDR2 YSYEKL. CDR3 length equals 15 residues. V shed 3 bases and J shed 3 bases, with 12 bases lying between them. The CDR3 reads CASSHLLGDNQPQHF. The CDR3 coding sequence is TGCGCCAGCAGCCACTTACTTGGGGACAATCAGCCCCAGCATTTT.